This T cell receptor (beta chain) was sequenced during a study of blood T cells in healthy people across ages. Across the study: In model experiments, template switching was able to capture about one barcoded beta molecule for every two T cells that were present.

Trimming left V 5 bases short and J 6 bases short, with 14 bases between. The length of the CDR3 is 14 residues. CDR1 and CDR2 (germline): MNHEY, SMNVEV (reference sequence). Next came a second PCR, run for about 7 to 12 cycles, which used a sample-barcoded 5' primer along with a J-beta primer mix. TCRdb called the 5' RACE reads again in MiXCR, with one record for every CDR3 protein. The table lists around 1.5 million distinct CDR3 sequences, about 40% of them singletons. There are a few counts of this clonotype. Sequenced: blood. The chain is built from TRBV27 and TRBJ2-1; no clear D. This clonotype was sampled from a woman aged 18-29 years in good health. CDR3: CASSPFDWTNEQFF. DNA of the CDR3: TGTGCCAGCAGTCCCTTCGACTGGACCAATGAGCAGTTCTTC.